These T cell receptor beta chains were read from a single sample in a study of graft-versus-host responses after intestinal transplantation. These receptors' antigens are unknown. Measured with immunoSEQ multiplex PCR; TCRdb has only the in-frame clones, and not every one. The table lists over 75,000 clones, around 86% of them singletons. This specimen was unstimulated CD8+ T cells sorted from spleen or lymph node cells, taken before transplant. These receptors were taken from a human donor who was the organ donor for an intestinal transplant. Both conserved end residues are part of each CDR3. D genes are given only for firm matches. Clone size is stated in some rows and not others, as once, few, many or a class when expanded.

CDR3 DNA	CDR3 protein	V gene	D gene	J gene	clone size
TGTGCCAGCAGTGGTGAAGTGGGAGGGGGCTTTTATAATTCACCCCTCCACTTT	CASSGEVGGGFYNSPLHF	TRBV2	TRBD1	TRBJ1-6	NA
TGTGCCAGCAGTTTGTGGCAGGGGAGCACAGATACGCAGTATTTT	CASSLWQGSTDTQYF	TRBV28	NA	TRBJ2-3	NA
TGTGCCAGCAGTTACTCAAGGGTCACTGAAGCTTTCTTT	CASSYSRVTEAFF	TRBV6-5	NA	TRBJ1-1	NA
TGTGCCAGCACGCCTTCAGCATCAGAGACCCAGTACTTC	CASTPSASETQYF	TRBV14	NA	TRBJ2-5	NA
TGTGCCACTAGTGGGGGGGACACCCCTTCCTATGGCTACACCTTC	CATSGGDTPSYGYTF	TRBV7-9	NA	TRBJ1-2	NA
TGCGCCAGCAGCCAGGTAGGACTAGCGGGGACCTACGAGCAGTACTTC	CASSQVGLAGTYEQYF	TRBV4-1	TRBD2	TRBJ2-7	NA
TGTGCCAGCAGCCAGGGACAGGGCGACTACGAGCAGTACTTC	CASSQGQGDYEQYF	TRBV7-8	TRBD1	TRBJ2-7	NA
TGTGCCAGCAGCCCGGACGTATTAGAAGCTTTCTTT	CASSPDVLEAFF	TRBV5-8	NA	TRBJ1-1	NA
TGTGCCAGCAGCCTCCAGGGGGCGCGAGATGAGCAGTTCTTC	CASSLQGARDEQFF	TRBV5-4	TRBD1	TRBJ2-1	NA
TGTGCCAGCAGCTCGTCGGGGACCGGGACAGGGATTCAGCAGCCCCAGCATTTT	CASSSSGTGTGIQQPQHF	TRBV5-6	TRBD1	TRBJ1-5	NA
TGCGCCAGCGCTCGGTGGGACAGCCTTACTAGCACAGATACGCAGTATTTT	CASARWDSLTSTDTQYF	TRBV5-1	TRBD1	TRBJ2-3	NA
TGTGCCAGCAGTTTATGGCCTGGTTGGAGATTTAATGAAAAACTGTTTTTT	CASSLWPGWRFNEKLFF	TRBV28	NA	TRBJ1-4	NA
TGCAGCGCCAGGGGGACCATGAACACTGAAGCTTTCTTT	CSARGTMNTEAFF	TRBV29-1	TRBD1	TRBJ1-1	NA
TGCGCCAGCAGCCACGCCGGGACCGTGTACGAGCAGTACTTC	CASSHAGTVYEQYF	TRBV4-1	NA	TRBJ2-7	NA
TGTGCCACCAGCAGAGGGGCGGACTCAAGTTTCTACGAGCAGTACTTC	CATSRGADSSFYEQYF	TRBV15	NA	TRBJ2-7	NA
TGCGCCAGCAGCCCCAGGACAGGGAGGAGTCAAGAGACCCAGTACTTC	CASSPRTGRSQETQYF	TRBV4-1	TRBD1	TRBJ2-5	NA
TGTGCCAGCAGTGACTCAGGGGACTATGGCTACACCTTC	CASSDSGDYGYTF	TRBV6-4	NA	TRBJ1-2	few
TGTGCCAGCAGCTTAGCAGGGGTCGGCTCCTACGAGCAGTACTTC	CASSLAGVGSYEQYF	TRBV7-2	NA	TRBJ2-7	NA
TGTGCCAGCAGCTTACGCGGGGGCCCTTCCTACGAGCAGTACTTC	CASSLRGGPSYEQYF	TRBV7-2	NA	TRBJ2-7	NA
TGTGCCAGCAGTGGGGTAGCGGGGGGGCCCGAGACCCAGTACTTC	CASSGVAGGPETQYF	TRBV6-1	TRBD2	TRBJ2-5	NA
TGCGCCAGCAGCCCCGAGGACAGGGGACGTCAGCCCCAGCATTTT	CASSPEDRGRQPQHF	TRBV4-1	TRBD1	TRBJ1-5	NA
TGTGCCAGCAGCTTTGACAGTTTTGTCTTACATTTT	CASSFDSFVLHF	TRBV7-9	NA	TRBJ2-3	NA